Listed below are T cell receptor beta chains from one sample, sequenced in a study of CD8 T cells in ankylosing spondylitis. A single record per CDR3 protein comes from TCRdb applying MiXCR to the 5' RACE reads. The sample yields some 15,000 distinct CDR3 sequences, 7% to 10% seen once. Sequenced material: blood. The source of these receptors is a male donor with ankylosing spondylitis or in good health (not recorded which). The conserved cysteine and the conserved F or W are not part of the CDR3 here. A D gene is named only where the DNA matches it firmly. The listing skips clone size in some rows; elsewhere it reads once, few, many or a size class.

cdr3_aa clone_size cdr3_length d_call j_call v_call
ASSLKAGGIDTQY many 13 TRBD2 TRBJ2-3 TRBV7-9
SARDQGRWTEAF many 12 NA TRBJ1-1 TRBV20-1
ASSIKAGGHQF NA 11 TRBD2 TRBJ2-1 TRBV7-9
ASSSPPRGQETQY NA 13 NA TRBJ2-5 TRBV28
ASSPKTGAFTDTQY NA 14 TRBD1 TRBJ2-3 TRBV5-6
SARDLRAGELF many 11 NA TRBJ2-2 TRBV20-1
ASSFRQGYEQC NA 11 TRBD1 TRBJ2-7 TRBV12-3/TRBV12-4
ASSLGDTGAETQY many 13 NA TRBJ2-5 TRBV11-2
ASSLLKGITEAF NA 12 NA TRBJ1-1 TRBV27
ASSQAPSGRSYNEQF few 15 TRBD2 TRBJ2-1 TRBV4-1
ASSVRVGEQY few 10 NA TRBJ2-7 TRBV6-2/TRBV6-3
ASTTNGASNEKLF many 13 NA TRBJ1-4 TRBV12-3/TRBV12-4
ASRKVLSRGELF few 12 NA TRBJ2-2 TRBV6-5
ASSAKGGYGYT few 11 NA TRBJ1-2 TRBV25-1
ATSRVGTFEKLF NA 12 NA TRBJ1-4 TRBV15
ASLGVGAGPQH few 11 NA TRBJ1-5 TRBV6-1
ASSLGSYEQY many 10 NA TRBJ2-7 TRBV12-3/TRBV12-4
ASNVQGATNQPQH many 13 TRBD1 TRBJ1-5 TRBV6-2/TRBV6-3
ASSFYGPTRMNTEAF NA 15 NA TRBJ1-1 TRBV7-3
ASSLDQGGFYEQY many 13 NA TRBJ2-7 TRBV7-2
ASSSRTAATNEKLF NA 14 NA TRBJ1-4 TRBV7-9
SVEDPLLYNEQF NA 12 NA TRBJ2-1 TRBV29-1
ASSLTGGSNEAF many 12 NA TRBJ1-1 TRBV5-1
ASRLAAAGETQY NA 12 NA TRBJ2-5 TRBV25-1
SASGLAGDGTGELF few 14 TRBD2 TRBJ2-2 TRBV20-1
ASSFSGASTDTQY many 13 NA TRBJ2-3 TRBV12-3/TRBV12-4
ASSRLGDTQY NA 10 NA TRBJ2-3 TRBV6-6
ASSPRIPEAF NA 10 NA TRBJ1-1 TRBV18
ASSKEARGLRDQPQH NA 15 NA TRBJ1-5 TRBV21-1
ASSQSRDTEAF NA 11 NA TRBJ1-1 TRBV7-3
ASSYWTSGSTQETQY NA 15 TRBD2 TRBJ2-5 TRBV6-1
ASSSKLAGLRETQY many 14 TRBD2 TRBJ2-5 TRBV7-2
ASSTSTGGYTEAF many 13 TRBD1 TRBJ1-1 TRBV7-3
ASSTGTTAF many 9 NA TRBJ1-1 TRBV12-3/TRBV12-4
SARDSRGNQPQH many 12 TRBD1 TRBJ1-5 TRBV20-1
ASSTAPYGYT few 10 NA TRBJ1-2 TRBV7-2
ASSAPGQAATNEKLF many 15 NA TRBJ1-4 TRBV6-6
ASSPRDRETQY many 11 NA TRBJ2-5 TRBV7-9
ASSDPGTQY many 9 NA TRBJ2-5 TRBV2
ATSDNDIEETQY many 12 NA TRBJ2-5 TRBV24-1
ASSFPSTDTQY many 11 NA TRBJ2-3 TRBV28
ASSLIGTGYEKLF NA 13 TRBD1 TRBJ1-4 TRBV7-2
SAKTSGRNEQF medium-sized 11 TRBD2 TRBJ2-1 TRBV29-1
ASSLGNGELF few 10 NA TRBJ2-2 TRBV7-7
ASSPSWTAYNEQF NA 13 NA TRBJ2-1 TRBV13
ASSPMGTTGELF NA 12 NA TRBJ2-2 TRBV7-7
ASSTITGNNSPLH few 13 NA TRBJ1-6 TRBV5-4
SARGASGIYEQY many 12 TRBD2 TRBJ2-7 TRBV20-1
ASSFTWTGGNEQF few 13 TRBD1 TRBJ2-1 TRBV12-3/TRBV12-4